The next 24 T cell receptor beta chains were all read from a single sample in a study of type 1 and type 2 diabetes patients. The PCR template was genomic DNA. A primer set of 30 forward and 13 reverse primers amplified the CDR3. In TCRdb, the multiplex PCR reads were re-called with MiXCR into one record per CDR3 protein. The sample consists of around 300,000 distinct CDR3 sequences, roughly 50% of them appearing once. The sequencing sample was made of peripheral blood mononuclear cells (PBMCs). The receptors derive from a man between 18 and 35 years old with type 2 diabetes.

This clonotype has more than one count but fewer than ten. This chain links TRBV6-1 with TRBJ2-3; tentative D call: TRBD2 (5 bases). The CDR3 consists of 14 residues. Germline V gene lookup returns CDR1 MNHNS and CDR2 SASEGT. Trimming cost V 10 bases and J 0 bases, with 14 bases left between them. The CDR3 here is CATALAVSTDTQYF. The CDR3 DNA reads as TGTGCCACCGCGCTAGCAGTTAGCACAGATACGCAGTATTTT.

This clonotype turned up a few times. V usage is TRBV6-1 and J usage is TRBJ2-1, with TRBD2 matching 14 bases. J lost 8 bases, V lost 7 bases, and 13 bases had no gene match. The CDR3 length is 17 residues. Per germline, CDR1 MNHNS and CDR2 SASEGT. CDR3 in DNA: TGTGCCAGCATCCAACAAGCGGGACTAGCGGGAGAGGATGAGCAGTTCTTC. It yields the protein CASIQQAGLAGEDEQFF.

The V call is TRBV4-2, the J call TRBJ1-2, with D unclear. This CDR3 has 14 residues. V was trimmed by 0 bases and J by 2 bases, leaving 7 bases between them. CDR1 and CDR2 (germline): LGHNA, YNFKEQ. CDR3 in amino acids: CASSQDPANYGYTF. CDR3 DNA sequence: TGTGCCAGCAGCCAAGATCCGGCGAACTATGGCTACACCTTC.

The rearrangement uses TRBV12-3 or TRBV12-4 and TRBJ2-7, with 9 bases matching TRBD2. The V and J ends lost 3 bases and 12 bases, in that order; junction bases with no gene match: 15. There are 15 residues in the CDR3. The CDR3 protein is CASSFPRLAADSLYF. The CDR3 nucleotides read TGTGCCAGCAGTTTCCCTCGACTAGCGGCGGATTCGCTGTACTTC.

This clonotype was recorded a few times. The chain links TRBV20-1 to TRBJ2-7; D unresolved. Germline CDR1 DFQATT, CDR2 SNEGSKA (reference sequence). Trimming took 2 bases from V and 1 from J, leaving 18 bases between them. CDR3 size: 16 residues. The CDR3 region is CSARPSDAPGSYEQYF. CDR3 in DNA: TGCAGTGCTAGACCGTCGGACGCGCCCGGATCCTACGAGCAGTACTTC.

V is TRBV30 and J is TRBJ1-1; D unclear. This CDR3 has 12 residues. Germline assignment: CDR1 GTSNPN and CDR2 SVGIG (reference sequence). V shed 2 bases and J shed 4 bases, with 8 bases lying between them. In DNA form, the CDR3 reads TGTGCCTGGAGTATCCGGGGCACTGAAGCTTTCTTT. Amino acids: CAWSIRGTEAFF.

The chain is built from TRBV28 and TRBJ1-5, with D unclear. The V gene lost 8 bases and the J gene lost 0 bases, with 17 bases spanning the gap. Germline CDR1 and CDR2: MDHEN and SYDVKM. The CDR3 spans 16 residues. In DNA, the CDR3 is TGTGCCAGCCGAAAAGGCGGTCCTTATAGCAATCAGCCCCAGCATTTT. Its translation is CASRKGGPYSNQPQHF.

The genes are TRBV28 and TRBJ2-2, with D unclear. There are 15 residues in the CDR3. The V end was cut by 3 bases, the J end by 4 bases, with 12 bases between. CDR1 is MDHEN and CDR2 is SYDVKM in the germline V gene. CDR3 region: CASSFRYFSTGELFF. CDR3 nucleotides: TGTGCCAGCAGTTTTCGCTACTTCAGCACCGGGGAGCTGTTTTTT.

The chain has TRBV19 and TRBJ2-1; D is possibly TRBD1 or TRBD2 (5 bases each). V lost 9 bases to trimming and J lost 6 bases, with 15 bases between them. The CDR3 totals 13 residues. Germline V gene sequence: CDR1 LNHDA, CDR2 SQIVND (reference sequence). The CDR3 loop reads CASRRDGRNEQFF. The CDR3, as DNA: TGTGCCAGCCGCCGGGACGGACGCAATGAGCAGTTCTTC.

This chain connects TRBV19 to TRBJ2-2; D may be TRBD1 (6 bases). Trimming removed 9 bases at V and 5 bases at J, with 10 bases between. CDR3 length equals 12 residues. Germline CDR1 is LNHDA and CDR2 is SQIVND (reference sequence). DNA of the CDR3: TGTGCCAGCCTACAGGGTACCGGGGAGCTGTTTTTT. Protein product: CASLQGTGELFF.

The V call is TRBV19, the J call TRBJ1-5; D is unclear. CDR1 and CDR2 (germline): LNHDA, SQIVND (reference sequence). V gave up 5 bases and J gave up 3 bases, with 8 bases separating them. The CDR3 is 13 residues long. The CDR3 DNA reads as TGTGCCAGTAGTTTCAGGTTCAATCAGCCCCAGCATTTT. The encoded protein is CASSFRFNQPQHF. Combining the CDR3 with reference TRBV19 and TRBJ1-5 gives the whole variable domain DGGITQSPKYLFRKEGQNVTLSCEQNLNHDAMYWYRQDPGQGLRLIYYSQIVNDFQKGDIAEGYSVSREKKESFPLTVTSAQKNPTAFYLCASSFRFNQPQHFGDGTRLSIL.

DNA for the CDR3: TGTGCCAGCAGCTTAGAACGGGTTCTGAACACCGGGGAGCTGTTTTTT. It encodes CASSLERVLNTGELFF. V is TRBV7-8 and J is TRBJ2-2, with D unclear. Trimming took off 1 base at V and 1 base at J, with 10 bases between the two ends. Germline V gene data show CDR1 as SGHVS and CDR2 as FQNEAQ. CDR3 length equals 16 residues.

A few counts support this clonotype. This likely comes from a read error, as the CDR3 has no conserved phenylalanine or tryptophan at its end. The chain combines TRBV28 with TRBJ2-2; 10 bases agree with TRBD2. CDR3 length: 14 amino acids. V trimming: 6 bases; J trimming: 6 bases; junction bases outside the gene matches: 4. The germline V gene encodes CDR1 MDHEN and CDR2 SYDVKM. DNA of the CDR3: TGTGCCAGCAGCATACTAGCGGGGTCCGGGGAGCTGTTTTGT. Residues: CASSILAGSGELFC.

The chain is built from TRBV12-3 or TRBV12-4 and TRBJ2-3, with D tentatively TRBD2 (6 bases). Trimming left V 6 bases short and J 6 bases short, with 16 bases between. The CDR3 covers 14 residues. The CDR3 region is CASRPGELSDTQYF. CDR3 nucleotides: TGTGCCAGCAGACCGGGAGAGTTATCGGATACGCAGTATTTT.

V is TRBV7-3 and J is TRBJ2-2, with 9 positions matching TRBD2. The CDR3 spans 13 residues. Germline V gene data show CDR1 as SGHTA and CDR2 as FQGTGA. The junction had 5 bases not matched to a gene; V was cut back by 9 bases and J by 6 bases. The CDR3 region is CASGAGGSGELFF. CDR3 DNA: TGTGCCAGTGGAGCGGGAGGTTCCGGGGAGCTGTTTTTT.

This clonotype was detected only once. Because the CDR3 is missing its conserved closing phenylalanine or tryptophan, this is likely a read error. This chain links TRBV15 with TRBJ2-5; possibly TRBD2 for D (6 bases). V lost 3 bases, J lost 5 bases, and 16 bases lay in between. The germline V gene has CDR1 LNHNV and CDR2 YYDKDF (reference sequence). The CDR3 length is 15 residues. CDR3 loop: CATSSGPVGRETQYL. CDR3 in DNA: TGTGCCACCAGCAGTGGACCAGTTGGGAGGGAGACCCAGTACCTC.

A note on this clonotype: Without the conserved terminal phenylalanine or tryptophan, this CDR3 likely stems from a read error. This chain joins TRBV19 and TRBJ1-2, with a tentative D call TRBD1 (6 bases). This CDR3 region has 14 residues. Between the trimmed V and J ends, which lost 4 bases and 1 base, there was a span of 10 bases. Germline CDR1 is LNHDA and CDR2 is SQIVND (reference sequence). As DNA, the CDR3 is TGTGCCAGTAGTAGCCCCAGGGGTAACTATGGCTACACCTCC. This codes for CASSSPRGNYGYTS.

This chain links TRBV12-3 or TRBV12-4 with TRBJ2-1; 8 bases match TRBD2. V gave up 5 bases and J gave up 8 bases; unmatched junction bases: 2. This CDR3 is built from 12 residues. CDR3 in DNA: TGTGCCAGCAGTCTCGGGGGGGATGAGCAGTTCTTC. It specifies CASSLGGDEQFF.

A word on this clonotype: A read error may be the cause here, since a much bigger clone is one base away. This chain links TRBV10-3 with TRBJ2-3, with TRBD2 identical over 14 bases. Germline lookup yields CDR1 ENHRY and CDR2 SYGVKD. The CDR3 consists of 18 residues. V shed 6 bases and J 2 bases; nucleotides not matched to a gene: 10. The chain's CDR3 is CAIRIGTSGGGHTDTQYF. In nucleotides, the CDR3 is TGTGCCATCAGAATTGGGACTAGCGGGGGTGGGCACACAGATACGCAGTATTTT.

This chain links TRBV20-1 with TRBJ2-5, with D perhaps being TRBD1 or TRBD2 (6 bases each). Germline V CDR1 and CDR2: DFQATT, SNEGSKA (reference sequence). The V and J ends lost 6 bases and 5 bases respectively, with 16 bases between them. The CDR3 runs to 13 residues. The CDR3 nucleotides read TGCAGTGCAATAAGGGGGGCCGAGGAGACCCAGTACTTC. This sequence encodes CSAIRGAEETQYF.

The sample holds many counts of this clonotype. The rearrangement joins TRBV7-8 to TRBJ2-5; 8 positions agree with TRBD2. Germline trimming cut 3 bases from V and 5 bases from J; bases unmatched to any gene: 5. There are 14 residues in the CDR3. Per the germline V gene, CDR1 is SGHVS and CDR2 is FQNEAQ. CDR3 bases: TGTGCCAGCAGCTTCGGGGGGGCAGGGGAGACCCAGTACTTC. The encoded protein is CASSFGGAGETQYF.

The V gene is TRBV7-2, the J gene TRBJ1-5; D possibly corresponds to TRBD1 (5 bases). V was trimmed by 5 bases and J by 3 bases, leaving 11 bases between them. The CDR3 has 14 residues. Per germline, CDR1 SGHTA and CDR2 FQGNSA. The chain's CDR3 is CASSQGGANQPQHF. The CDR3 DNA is TGTGCCAGCAGCCAAGGAGGGGCCAATCAGCCCCAGCATTTT.

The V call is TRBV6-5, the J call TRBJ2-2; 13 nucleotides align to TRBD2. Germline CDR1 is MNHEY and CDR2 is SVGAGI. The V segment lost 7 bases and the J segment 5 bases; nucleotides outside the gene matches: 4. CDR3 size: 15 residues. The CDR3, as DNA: TGTGCCAGCAAAACTAGCGGGGGGGATACCGGGGAGCTGTTTTTT. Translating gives CASKTSGGDTGELFF.

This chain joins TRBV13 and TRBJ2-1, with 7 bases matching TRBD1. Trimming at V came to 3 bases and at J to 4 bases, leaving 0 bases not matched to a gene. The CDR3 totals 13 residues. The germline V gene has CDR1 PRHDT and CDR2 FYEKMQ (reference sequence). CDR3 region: CASSLTGYNEQFF. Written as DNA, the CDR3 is TGTGCCAGCAGCTTGACAGGGTACAATGAGCAGTTCTTC.